The 32 T cell receptor beta chains presented below share a single source sample, sequenced in a study of cytomegalovirus exposure and HLA in healthy donors. Primers for the PCR totalled 60 Vbeta and 13 Jbeta. Here immunoSEQ multiplex PCR was the method, and the copy in TCRdb shows in-frame clones only, minus some. The repertoire consists of around 130,000 clones, with about 81% occurring once and the leading ten covering under 7%. Sample: PBMCs. The receptors were sampled from a woman between 40 and 55 years old in good health and CMV-seropositive.

The chain combines TRBV6-1 with TRBJ2-4, with a tentative D call TRBD2 (5 bases). This CDR3 region has 14 residues. With 8 bases removed from V and 0 bases from J, the gap between germline ends came to 11 bases. The germline gives CDR1 MNHNS, CDR2 SASEGT. The CDR3 is CASFGDLAKNIQYF. The CDR3 nucleotides are TGTGCCAGCTTCGGGGATCTAGCCAAAAACATTCAGTACTTC.

This rearrangement joins TRBV25-1 to TRBJ1-4; 9 nucleotides align to TRBD1. Germline lookup yields CDR1 MGHDK and CDR2 SYGVNS. This CDR3 comprises 14 residues. V lost 6 bases to trimming and J lost 4 bases; unmatched junction nucleotides: 3. CDR3 residues: CASRGQGDNEKLFF. Written as DNA, the CDR3 is TGTGCCAGCAGGGGACAGGGAGATAATGAAAAACTGTTTTTT.

V gene TRBV10-3 combines with J gene TRBJ1-5; D is perhaps TRBD1 (6 bases). The ends were cut back, 2 bases at V and 7 bases at J, with 24 bases in the middle. This CDR3 has 18 residues. Per germline, CDR1 ENHRY and CDR2 SYGVKD. CDR3 in DNA: TGTGCCATCAGTGAGGGGGCGTCCGGGCGGGGGACAATACAGCCCCAGCATTTT. Its translation: CAISEGASGRGTIQPQHF.

This chain uses TRBV7-3 with TRBJ2-7; TRBD2 matches 9 bases. The junction had 6 bases not matched to a gene; V was cut back by 5 bases and J by 4 bases. This CDR3 region has 14 residues. Per the germline V gene, CDR1 is SGHTA and CDR2 is FQGTGA. CDR3 DNA: TGTGCCAGCAGCCCCCCTAGCGGGATGTACGAGCAGTACTTC. This encodes CASSPPSGMYEQYF. Complete variable domain (other parts from reference TRBV7-3 and TRBJ2-7): GAGVSQTPSNKVTEKGKYVELRCDPISGHTALYWYRQSLGQGPEFLIYFQGTGAADDSGLPNDRFFAVRPEGSVSTLKIQRTERGDSAVYLCASSPPSGMYEQYFGPGTRLTVT.

The chain is built from TRBV5-1 and TRBJ2-1, with 7 bases that match TRBD2. V lost 4 bases to trimming and J lost 9 bases; unmatched junction nucleotides: 10. The CDR3 spans 14 residues. Per germline, CDR1 SGHRS and CDR2 YFSETQ. The CDR3 loop reads CASSGRLAVPEQFF. The CDR3 nucleotides are TGCGCCAGCAGCGGGCGGCTAGCGGTACCTGAGCAGTTCTTC.

The chain recombines TRBV29-1 with TRBJ2-7, with TRBD2 as a possible D gene (7 bases). Looked up from germline, CDR1 is SQVTM and CDR2 is ANQGSEA. The CDR3 contains 13 residues. With 7 bases removed from V and 0 bases from J, the gap between germline ends came to 13 bases. This chain's CDR3 is CSGGEGDSYEQYF. CDR3 nucleotide sequence: TGCAGCGGGGGGGAGGGGGACTCCTACGAGCAGTACTTC.

The chain is built from TRBV2 and TRBJ1-1; 7 nucleotides align to TRBD1. Germline V lookup: CDR1 SNHLY, CDR2 FYNNEI. V lost 2 bases, J lost 7 bases, and 4 bases stayed unmatched. The CDR3 contains 13 residues. CDR3 nucleotide sequence: TGTGCCAGCAGTGAATACAGGGGAGGTGAAGCTTTCTTT. Translated, it gives CASSEYRGGEAFF.

The chain links TRBV13 to TRBJ2-7; no clear D gene. Germline CDR1 and CDR2: PRHDT and FYEKMQ (reference sequence). The CDR3 is 14 residues long. V lost 2 bases, J lost 2 bases, and 10 bases lay in between. CDR3 region: CASSLSRRPYEQYF. The CDR3 bases are TGTGCCAGCAGCTTAAGTCGGCGGCCCTACGAGCAGTACTTC.

J is TRBJ2-7 and V is TRBV19; unclear D gene. Germline V lookup: CDR1 LNHDA, CDR2 SQIVND (reference sequence). The V gene lost 3 bases and the J gene lost 1 base, with 7 bases spanning the gap. This CDR3 is built from 13 residues. This CDR3 is CASSMAHSYEQYF. In DNA form, the CDR3 reads TGTGCCAGTAGTATGGCACATTCCTACGAGCAGTACTTC.

This clone showed up just a few times. The V and J genes are TRBV4-2 and TRBJ2-1; 9 bases line up with TRBD2. The germline gives CDR1 LGHNA, CDR2 YNFKEQ. The V segment lost 1 base and the J segment 9 bases; nucleotides outside the gene matches: 13. The CDR3 runs to 17 residues. CDR3 bases: TGTGCCAGCAGCCAAGCTGGGAAAAGCGGGGGGTCGCGTGAGCAGTTCTTC. It codes for CASSQAGKSGGSREQFF.

The V call is TRBV5-1, the J call TRBJ1-1, with 10 bases that match TRBD1. J lost 1 base, V lost 1 base, and 4 bases had no gene match. CDR1 SGHRS and CDR2 YFSETQ come from the germline V gene. This CDR3 spans 16 amino acids. The CDR3 loop reads CASSLLTGGANTEAFF. CDR3 DNA sequence: TGCGCCAGCAGCTTGCTGACAGGGGGCGCGAACACTGAAGCTTTCTTT. The full variable domain, with the rest looked up from reference TRBV5-1 and TRBJ1-1, is KAGVTQTPRYLIKTRGQQVTLSCSPISGHRSVSWYQQTPGQGLQFLFEYFSETQRNKGNFPGRFSGRQFSNSRSEMNVSTLELGDSALYLCASSLLTGGANTEAFFGQGTRLTVV.

This rearrangement joins TRBV7-3 to TRBJ2-3, with 9 positions matching TRBD2. Trimming cost V 1 base and J 4 bases; bases outside gene matches: 3. Per the germline V gene, CDR1 is SGHTA and CDR2 is FQGTGA. The CDR3 is 15 residues long. The DNA for the CDR3 is TGTGCCAGCAGCTTAATAGCGGGAGATCCAGATACGCAGTATTTT. Residues: CASSLIAGDPDTQYF.

The chain uses TRBV19 and TRBJ2-3; 11 positions match TRBD1. The ends lost 4 bases at V and 0 bases at J; junction bases unmatched: 9. CDR1 and CDR2 (germline): LNHDA, SQIVND (reference sequence). The length of the CDR3 is 18 residues. For the CDR3, the DNA is TGTGCCAGTAGTAGCGGACAGGGGGCCCCTCTTAGCACAGATACGCAGTATTTT. It translates to CASSSGQGAPLSTDTQYF.

This clone was seen a single time. V and J are TRBV29-1 and TRBJ2-5; 7 bases are a match to TRBD2. Trimming took 7 bases from V and 5 from J; bases not matched to a gene: 7. Germline-derived CDR1 and CDR2 are SQVTM and ANQGSEA. CDR3 length: 12 residues. In nucleotides, the CDR3 is TGCAGCGCCACTAGCGATTCGGAGACCCAGTACTTC. Translated, it gives CSATSDSETQYF.

In regard to this clone: Other DNA sequences in the sample encode the same CDR3. This chain links TRBV9 with TRBJ2-1; D unclear. Germline CDR1 and CDR2: SGDLS and YYNGEE. This CDR3 contains 14 residues. Trimming left V 0 bases short and J 4 bases short, with 8 bases between. Written as DNA, the CDR3 is TGTGCCAGCAGCGTAGCTGGCAGTTACAATGAGCAGTTCTTC. Translating it yields CASSVAGSYNEQFF.

The V and J genes are TRBV9 and TRBJ2-7; the D is unclear. With 2 bases removed from V and 0 bases from J, the gap between germline ends came to 9 bases. Germline V gene data show CDR1 as SGDLS and CDR2 as YYNGEE. The CDR3 runs 14 residues. The CDR3, as DNA: TGTGCCAGCAGCGTCAGTCGGAGCTCCTACGAGCAGTACTTC. Its protein is CASSVSRSSYEQYF.

The chain joins TRBV18 to TRBJ1-4; D remains unclear. Germline CDR1 reads KGHSH; CDR2 reads LQKENI. V lost 3 bases to trimming and J lost 5 bases, with 4 bases between them. The CDR3 extends over 12 amino acids. The CDR3 reads CASSPYNEKLFF. In nucleotides, the CDR3 is TGTGCCAGCTCACCCTACAATGAAAAACTGTTTTTT.

The chain uses TRBV5-5 and TRBJ1-1; TRBD1 matches at 12 bases. The length of the CDR3 is 15 residues. Germline values: CDR1 SGHKS, CDR2 YYEKEE (reference sequence). Trimming removed 6 bases from V and 3 bases from J; junction bases left unmatched: 6. The CDR3 DNA is TGTGCCAGCACCCTGGGGACAGGGGGCCACACTGAAGCTTTCTTT. Protein product: CASTLGTGGHTEAFF.

The J gene is TRBJ2-5, the V gene TRBV28, with a tentative D call TRBD1 (6 bases). Germline lookup yields CDR1 MDHEN and CDR2 SYDVKM. V was cut by 7 bases and J by 4 bases, with 16 bases left in between. The CDR3 consists of 14 residues. The CDR3 coding sequence is TGTGCCAGCACTATCGGGACATCTGGAGAGACCCAGTACTTC. Protein product: CASTIGTSGETQYF.

The chain has TRBV10-3 and TRBJ2-5, with TRBD2 identical over 11 bases. The end of the DNA fits TRBJ2-7 better, so the J call may be wrong. Germline V gene lookup returns CDR1 ENHRY and CDR2 SYGVKD. The CDR3 is 15 residues long. CDR3 amino acids: CAISRTSGSRYEQYF. The CDR3 DNA follows: TGTGCCATCAGTCGCACTAGCGGGAGTCGGTACGAGCAGTACTTC.

The J gene is TRBJ1-1, the V gene TRBV2; D is perhaps TRBD1 (5 bases). Trimming pared 2 bases from V and 1 base from J, leaving 11 bases between. The CDR3 loop spans 15 amino acids. CDR1 and CDR2 (germline): SNHLY, FYNNEI. The CDR3 loop reads CASSEIGGGNTEAFF. Here the CDR3 DNA reads TGTGCCAGCAGTGAAATCGGCGGGGGGAACACTGAAGCTTTCTTT.

The chain employs TRBV7-9 and TRBJ2-7; 12 bases line up with TRBD1. This CDR3 spans 14 amino acids. Losses at the gene ends were 5 bases for V and 6 bases for J; bases not matched to a gene: 5. Germline values: CDR1 SEHNR, CDR2 FQNEAQ (reference sequence). The CDR3 loop is CASSLGTGGSEQYF. CDR3 in DNA: TGTGCCAGCAGCCTCGGGACAGGGGGCTCCGAGCAGTACTTC.

The chain recombines TRBV27 with TRBJ2-7; 9 bases are a match to TRBD1. This CDR3 spans 15 amino acids. J lost 4 bases, V lost 5 bases, and 9 bases had no gene match. The V gene's germline CDR1 is MNHEY and CDR2 SMNVEV (reference sequence). This CDR3 is CASSGDTGGLYEQYF. CDR3 DNA: TGTGCCAGCAGTGGAGACACAGGGGGCCTGTACGAGCAGTACTTC.

This chain uses TRBV14 with TRBJ2-6, with D unresolved. V dropped 4 bases and J dropped 2 bases, with 3 bases sitting between them. The CDR3 covers 13 residues. Germline loops: CDR1 SGHDN, CDR2 FVKESK. The CDR3 DNA sequence: TGTGCCAGCAGCCTAACTGGGGCCAACGTCCTGACTTTC. It codes for CASSLTGANVLTF.

This clone was seen more than once but under ten times. This sequence joins TRBV5-1 and TRBJ1-1, with TRBD1 matching over 9 bases. The CDR3 sequence is 14 residues long. Per germline, CDR1 SGHRS and CDR2 YFSETQ. V lost 3 bases to trimming and J lost 1 base; unmatched junction nucleotides: 1. The CDR3 DNA reads as TGCGCCAGCAGCTGGACAGGGGAGAACACTGAAGCTTTCTTT. The encoded protein is CASSWTGENTEAFF.

The gene calls are TRBV5-1 and TRBJ2-7; 8 nucleotides align to TRBD1. The ends lost 4 bases at V and 2 bases at J; junction bases unmatched: 8. Per the germline V gene, CDR1 is SGHRS and CDR2 is YFSETQ. The CDR3 is 15 residues long. CDR3 in amino acids: CASSLGQVTTYEQYF. As DNA, the CDR3 is TGCGCCAGCAGCCTGGGACAGGTTACTACCTACGAGCAGTACTTC.

Note on this clone: The junction departs from the called germline gene at one end, perhaps through a read error. J is TRBJ2-1 and V is TRBV6-1; D possibly matches TRBD1 or TRBD2 (5 bases each). Germline V gives CDR1 MNHNS, CDR2 SASEGT. The length of the CDR3 is 14 residues. The CDR3 spells CASSKADNPNEQFF. CDR3 nucleotides: TGTGCCAGCAGTAAAGCGGACAATCCCAATGAGCAGTTCTTC.

This chain links TRBV7-2 with TRBJ2-7; D ambiguous. The CDR3 sequence is 14 residues long. Germline CDR1 is SGHTA and CDR2 is FQGNSA. V was pared by 1 base and J by 0 bases, with 7 bases between. The CDR3 sequence: CASSLDRSSYEQYF. As DNA, the CDR3 is TGTGCCAGCAGCTTAGACCGGAGCTCCTACGAGCAGTACTTC.

The genes are TRBV9 and TRBJ2-1; maybe TRBD2 (5 bases). The ends were cut back, 0 bases at V and 8 bases at J, with 15 bases in the middle. There are 15 residues in the CDR3. Germline values: CDR1 SGDLS, CDR2 YYNGEE. CDR3 residues: CASSVGTPGFDEQFF. CDR3 nucleotides: TGTGCCAGCAGCGTAGGGACTCCGGGGTTCGATGAGCAGTTCTTC.

This sequence joins TRBV19 and TRBJ2-7; D gene unclear. This CDR3 has 14 amino acids. V was trimmed by 3 bases and J by 5 bases, leaving 14 bases between them. Germline V gene sequence: CDR1 LNHDA, CDR2 SQIVND (reference sequence). The CDR3 reads CASSIGSSSHEQYF. The CDR3 DNA follows: TGTGCCAGTAGTATCGGGTCGAGTTCCCACGAGCAGTACTTC.

Only one count was recorded for this clone. The genes are TRBV29-1 and TRBJ1-2, with 8 positions matching TRBD1. The CDR3 consists of 15 residues. In germline, CDR1 is SQVTM, CDR2 ANQGSEA. J was trimmed by 4 bases and V by 3 bases; bases with no gene match: 10. CDR3 sequence: CSVDGTGRVPYGYTF. The CDR3 bases are TGCAGCGTTGACGGGACAGGCCGGGTCCCCTATGGCTACACCTTC.

The gene calls are TRBV7-3 and TRBJ2-1; 9 bases fit TRBD1. Trimming took 2 bases from V and 7 from J; bases not matched to a gene: 9. This CDR3 spans 16 amino acids. Germline-derived CDR1 and CDR2 are SGHTA and FQGTGA. The CDR3 protein is CASSLVGTGGWNEQFF. In nucleotides, the CDR3 is TGTGCCAGCAGCTTAGTGGGTACAGGGGGCTGGAATGAGCAGTTCTTC.